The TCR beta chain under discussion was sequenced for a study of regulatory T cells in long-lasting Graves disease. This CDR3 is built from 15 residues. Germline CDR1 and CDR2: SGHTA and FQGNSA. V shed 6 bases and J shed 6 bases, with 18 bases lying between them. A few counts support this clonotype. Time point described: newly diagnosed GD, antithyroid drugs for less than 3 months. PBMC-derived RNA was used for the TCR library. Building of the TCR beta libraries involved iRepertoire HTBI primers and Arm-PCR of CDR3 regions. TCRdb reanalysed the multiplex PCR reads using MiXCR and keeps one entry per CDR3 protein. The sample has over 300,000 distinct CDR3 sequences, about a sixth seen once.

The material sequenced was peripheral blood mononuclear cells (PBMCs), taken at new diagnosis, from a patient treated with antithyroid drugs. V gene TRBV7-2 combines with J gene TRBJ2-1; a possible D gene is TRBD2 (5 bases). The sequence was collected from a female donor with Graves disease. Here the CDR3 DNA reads TGTGCCAGCAGTCTTAGCGTGAAACATATCAATGAGCAGTTCTTC. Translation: CASSLSVKHINEQFF. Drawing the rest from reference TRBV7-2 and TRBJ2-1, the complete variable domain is GAGVSQSPSNKVTEKGKDVELRCDPISGHTALYWYRQSLGQGLEFLIYFQGNSAPDKSGLPSDRFSAERTGGSVSTLTIQRTQQEDSAVYLCASSLSVKHINEQFFGPGTRLTVL.